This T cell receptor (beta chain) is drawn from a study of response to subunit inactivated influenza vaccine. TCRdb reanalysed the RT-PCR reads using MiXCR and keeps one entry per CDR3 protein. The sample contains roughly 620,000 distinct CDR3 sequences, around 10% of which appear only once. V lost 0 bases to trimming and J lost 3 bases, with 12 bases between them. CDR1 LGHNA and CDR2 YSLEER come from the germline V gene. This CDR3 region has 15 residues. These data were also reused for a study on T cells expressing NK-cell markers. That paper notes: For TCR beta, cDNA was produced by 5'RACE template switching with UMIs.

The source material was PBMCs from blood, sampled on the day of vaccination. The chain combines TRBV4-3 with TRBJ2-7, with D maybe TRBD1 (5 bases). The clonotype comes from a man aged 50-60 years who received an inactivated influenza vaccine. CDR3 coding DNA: TGCGCCAGCAGCCAAGAATGGGTAGGGGACTACGAGCAGTACTTC. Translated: CASSQEWVGDYEQYF.